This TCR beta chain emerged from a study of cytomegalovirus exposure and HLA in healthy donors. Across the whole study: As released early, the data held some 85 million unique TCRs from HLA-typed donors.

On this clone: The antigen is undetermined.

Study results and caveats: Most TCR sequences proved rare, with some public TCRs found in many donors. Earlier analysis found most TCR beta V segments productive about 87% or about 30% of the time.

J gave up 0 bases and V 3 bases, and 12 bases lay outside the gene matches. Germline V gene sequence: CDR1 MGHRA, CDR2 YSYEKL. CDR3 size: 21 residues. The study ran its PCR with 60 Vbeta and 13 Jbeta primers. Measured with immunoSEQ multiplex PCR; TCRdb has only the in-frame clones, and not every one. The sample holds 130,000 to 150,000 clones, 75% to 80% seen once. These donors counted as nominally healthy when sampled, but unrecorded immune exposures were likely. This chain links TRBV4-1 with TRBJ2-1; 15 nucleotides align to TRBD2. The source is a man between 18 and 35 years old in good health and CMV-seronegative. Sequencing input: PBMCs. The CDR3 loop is CASSQGAKGLAGGGSYNEQFF. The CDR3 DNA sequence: TGCGCCAGCAGCCAGGGGGCTAAGGGACTAGCGGGGGGAGGCTCCTACAATGAGCAGTTCTTC.